This T cell receptor beta chain was observed in a study of T cell responses to AZD1222 COVID-19 vaccine. The study, taken as a whole, reports: Spike as a whole was targeted by vaccine-associated CD4 TCRs, dominant at 160-218 and 743-854. Only a handful of AZD1222 recipients, about six in all, had baseline seropositivity.

J gave up 6 bases and V 5 bases, and 8 bases lay outside the gene matches. The CDR3 contains 14 residues. Per the germline V gene, CDR1 is MNHEY and CDR2 is SMNVEV (reference sequence). The method was immunoSEQ multiplex PCR; TCRdb's version includes in-frame clones alone and lacks a portion of them. The table records tens of thousands of clones, over 70% of them present only once. A remark on this clone: Antigen specificity is unknown.

The sequence came from an adult who received the AZD1222 COVID-19 vaccine. This chain connects TRBV27 to TRBJ1-1; 8 nucleotides agree with TRBD1. The sequenced sample was peripheral blood, obtained 28 days after the second AZD1222 dose. CDR3: CASSQRQGRAEAFF. The CDR3 nucleotides read TGTGCCAGCAGTCAGCGACAGGGGCGGGCTGAAGCTTTCTTT.